The 16 T cell receptor beta chains below all came from one sample that was sequenced in a study of identical twins. Via MiXCR, TCRdb re-called the 5' RACE reads, giving one row per CDR3 protein. Found here are about 500,000 distinct CDR3 sequences, around 15% of them singletons; the top ten hold approximately 1%. The sample also formed part of further work on yellow fever vaccine responses in identical twins.

The specimen was CD4+ T cells sorted from blood. The receptors stem from a woman under 30 in good health.

The sample holds a few counts of this clonotype. V is TRBV18 and J is TRBJ2-7; 8 bases match TRBD1. The CDR3 loop spans 15 amino acids. Germline V gives CDR1 KGHSH, CDR2 LQKENI. Trimming took 5 bases from V and 1 from J; bases not matched to a gene: 7. For the CDR3, the DNA is TGTGCCAGCTCAACAGGGACAGGATATTCCTACGAGCAGTACTTC. Its translation: CASSTGTGYSYEQYF.

The rearrangement links TRBV7-2 to TRBJ2-2, with 9 bases matching TRBD2. The CDR3 consists of 17 residues. The V and J ends lost 2 bases and 2 bases, in that order; junction bases with no gene match: 6. Germline loops: CDR1 SGHTA, CDR2 FQGNSA. The DNA for the CDR3 is TGTGCCAGCAGCTTACGGGGACTAGCAGGAAACACCGGGGAGCTGTTTTTT. Translation: CASSLRGLAGNTGELFF.

This clonotype turned up a few times. This chain links TRBV12-3 or TRBV12-4 with TRBJ1-4, with D maybe TRBD1 (6 bases). The CDR3 contains 16 residues. The V gene lost 6 bases and the J gene lost 0 bases, with 14 bases spanning the gap. CDR3 residues: CASSKGTISTNEKLFF. DNA for the CDR3: TGTGCCAGCAGCAAAGGGACAATCTCAACTAATGAAAAACTGTTTTTT.

This sequence joins TRBV4-1 and TRBJ2-3; 12 bases line up with TRBD2. CDR3 size: 14 residues. The V gene's germline CDR1 is MGHRA and CDR2 YSYEKL. The CDR3 spells CATTSGGSTDTQYF. CDR3 nucleotides: TGCGCAACCACTAGCGGGGGGAGCACAGATACGCAGTATTTT.

This clonotype has just a few counts. The chain is built from TRBV7-8 and TRBJ2-2; D is undetermined. This CDR3 has 15 residues. Looked up from germline, CDR1 is SGHVS and CDR2 is FQNEAQ. V lost 5 bases, J lost 1 base, and 11 bases lay in between. CDR3 loop: CASSPAIQNTGELFF. The CDR3 DNA reads TGTGCCAGCAGCCCTGCGATTCAGAACACCGGGGAGCTGTTTTTT. Complete variable domain (other parts from reference TRBV7-8 and TRBJ2-2): GAGVSQSPRYKVAKRGQDVALRCDPISGHVSLFWYQQALGQGPEFLTYFQNEAQLDKSGLPSDRFFAERPEGSVSTLKIQRTQQEDSAVYLCASSPAIQNTGELFFGEGSRLTVL.

CDR3 DNA sequence: TGTGCCAGCAGCCGCGGACAGGGGCGGAACGAGCAGTACTTC. It specifies CASSRGQGRNEQYF. V usage is TRBV3-1 and J usage is TRBJ2-7, with 9 bases lining up with TRBD1. Germline V CDR1 and CDR2: LGHDT, YNNKEL (reference sequence). The CDR3 loop spans 14 amino acids. V was pared by 4 bases and J by 5 bases, with 6 bases of the junction left unmatched.

This clonotype was detected only a few times. The chain links TRBV12-3 or TRBV12-4 to TRBJ1-5; 8 nucleotides match TRBD1. The CDR3 extends over 14 amino acids. J was trimmed by 5 bases and V by 3 bases; bases with no gene match: 3. The CDR3 nucleotides are TGTGCCAGCAGTTTGCAGGGGGCGGATCAGCCCCAGCATTTT. Protein sequence: CASSLQGADQPQHF.

V is TRBV2 and J is TRBJ2-2; 9 bases agree with TRBD1. The CDR3 sequence is 17 residues long. V shed 6 bases and J 3 bases; nucleotides not matched to a gene: 11. Germline V CDR1 and CDR2: SNHLY, FYNNEI. CDR3 in DNA: TGTGCCAGCAGCGACCCTCCGGGACAGGGTTACACCGGGGAGCTGTTTTTT. Protein: CASSDPPGQGYTGELFF.

This clonotype was found a few times. V gene TRBV23-1 combines with J gene TRBJ2-5; no definite D call. TRBV23-1 qualifies as an ORF whose function is uncertain. The ends were cut back, 8 bases at V and 2 bases at J, with 15 bases in the middle. CDR3 length equals 14 residues. The CDR3 DNA sequence: TGCGCCAGCTTTTCACCTGATCCTCAAGAGACCCAGTACTTC. Translated, it gives CASFSPDPQETQYF.

The chain recombines TRBV28 with TRBJ1-1; D is uncertain. CDR3 length: 14 residues. The germline CDR1 and CDR2 sequences are MDHEN and SYDVKM. Trimming pared 6 bases from V and 0 bases from J, leaving 11 bases between. The CDR3 nucleotides read TGTGCCAGCAGGGGAGAAACGGTGAACACTGAAGCTTTCTTT. This translates into CASRGETVNTEAFF.

The table lists this clonotype with a few counts. V and J are TRBV6-2 or TRBV6-3 and TRBJ2-2; the D call may be TRBD1 or TRBD2 (7 bases each). CDR1 and CDR2 from the germline V gene are MNHEY and SVGEGT. The length of the CDR3 is 15 residues. V was cut by 5 bases and J by 7 bases, with 17 bases left in between. The CDR3 bases are TGTGCCAGCAGTCAGTTAGGGAGGGACAGCGGGGAGCTGTTTTTT. It translates to CASSQLGRDSGELFF.

This clonotype came up a few times. The chain couples TRBV5-6 to TRBJ2-1; D is unclear. With 0 bases removed from V and 1 base from J, the gap between germline ends came to 14 bases. Germline V gene data show CDR1 as SGHDT and CDR2 as YYEEEE. The CDR3 has 17 residues. The CDR3 sequence is CASSLGELRRSYNEQFF. As DNA, the CDR3 is TGTGCCAGCAGCTTGGGCGAGTTGCGCAGGTCCTACAATGAGCAGTTCTTC.

This clonotype was seen more than once but under ten times. The gene calls are TRBV6-1 and TRBJ2-5; D not resolved. The germline V and J ends were trimmed by 7 bases and 5 bases, with 8 bases remaining between them. Per germline, CDR1 MNHNS and CDR2 SASEGT. The CDR3 has 11 residues. The CDR3 coding sequence is TGTGCCAGCATTATCGGGGAGACCCAGTACTTC. Translated: CASIIGETQYF.

This clonotype has a handful of counts. The rearrangement joins TRBV4-3 to TRBJ2-5, with TRBD1 matching 9 bases. Germline loops: CDR1 LGHNA, CDR2 YSLEER. CDR3 length: 16 residues. V lost 1 base and J lost 4; bases outside the gene matches: 7. The CDR3 coding sequence is TGCGCCAGCAGCCAAGGAAACAGGGGGCGCGGAGAGACCCAGTACTTC. This codes for CASSQGNRGRGETQYF.

J is TRBJ2-5 and V is TRBV12-5; 8 nucleotides match TRBD1. V trimming: 5 bases; J trimming: 6 bases; junction bases outside the gene matches: 11. The CDR3 contains 15 residues. Germline CDR1 reads LGHNT; CDR2 reads FRNRAP. CDR3 bases: TGTGCTAGTGGTATTGGATCAGGGGGCGAAAAGACCCAGTACTTC. Protein product: CASGIGSGGEKTQYF.

This clonotype has more than one count but fewer than ten. The J gene is TRBJ2-1, the V gene TRBV24-1; 8 positions match TRBD2. Germline assignment: CDR1 KGHDR and CDR2 SFDVKD. Trimming removed 5 bases from V and 4 bases from J; junction bases left unmatched: 3. This CDR3 contains 14 residues. The CDR3 sequence: CATSGASGYNEQFF. The CDR3 DNA follows: TGTGCCACCAGTGGGGCTAGCGGGTACAATGAGCAGTTCTTC.